A selection of T cell receptor beta chains follows, all from one sample in a study of T cell changes during pregnancy in multiple sclerosis. The method was immunoSEQ multiplex PCR; TCRdb's version includes in-frame clones alone and lacks a portion of them. The data hold about 75,000 clones, with around 89% observed a single time. Material: peripheral blood, obtained in the first trimester of pregnancy. All receptors derive from a female donor in good health, enrolled as a control in a pregnancy study. CDR3s include the opening cysteine and the closing phenylalanine or tryptophan. Each record gives: J gene, V gene, D gene, clone size, CDR3 length, CDR3 DNA, CDR3 protein. The D gene is left open where the match is weak. For some rows the clone size is stated as once, few or many, or as a class when expanded; others skip it.

>TRBJ1-1|TRBV7-9|TRBD1|-|14
TGTGCCCTCGATTCCCAGGGGGGGAACACTGAAGCTTTCTTT
CALDSQGGNTEAFF
>TRBJ2-7|TRBV6-5|TRBD2|-|16
TGTGCCAGCAGTTACTCCACTAGCGGGAGTCGCGGCGAGCAGTACTTC
CASSYSTSGSRGEQYF
>TRBJ2-7|TRBV27|-|-|14
TGTGCCAGCAGTCTCACTACACGCTCCTACGAGCAGTACTTC
CASSLTTRSYEQYF
>TRBJ2-7|TRBV9|-|-|13
TGTGCCAGCAGCGTAGCTCCAGGGTACGAGCAGTACTTC
CASSVAPGYEQYF
>TRBJ2-3|TRBV7-8|TRBD1|-|15
TGTGCCAGCAGCTTAAGGACAGGGGGATCAGATACGCAGTATTTT
CASSLRTGGSDTQYF
>TRBJ2-7|TRBV27|-|-|14
TGTGCCAGCAGCTTCGGGGGAAGCTCCTACGAGCAGTACTTC
CASSFGGSSYEQYF
>TRBJ1-6|TRBV18|-|-|13
TGTGCCAGCTCGCCGGGACAAGATTCACCCCTCCACTTT
CASSPGQDSPLHF
>TRBJ2-5|TRBV5-6|TRBD2|-|16
TGTGCCAGCAGCTTGGGGCGACTAGCGGGAGGGGAGACCCAGTACTTC
CASSLGRLAGGETQYF
>TRBJ2-1|TRBV7-2|TRBD2|-|17
TGTGCCAGCAGCTTGGCCTTAGGGCGGGAGGGTTACAATGAGCAGTTCTTC
CASSLALGREGYNEQFF
>TRBJ2-6|TRBV5-6|-|-|15
TGTGCCAGCAGCTTGGGGGCCTCTGGGGCCAACGTCCTGACTTTC
CASSLGASGANVLTF
>TRBJ2-1|TRBV18|-|-|16
TGTGCCAGCTCACCACCTGCAGACAGGCTTTACAATGAGCAGTTCTTC
CASSPPADRLYNEQFF
>TRBJ1-1|TRBV11-2|-|-|13
TGTGCCAGCAGCCCCTTCGTACAGGTAGAAGCTTTCTTT
CASSPFVQVEAFF
>TRBJ2-6|TRBV19|-|medium-sized|15
TGTGCCAGTTCTACAGGTATATCTGGGGCCAACGTCCTGACTTTC
CASSTGISGANVLTF
>TRBJ1-1|TRBV15|-|-|11
TGTGCCACCCAGGTGAACACTGAAGCTTTCTTT
CATQVNTEAFF
>TRBJ1-1|TRBV19|-|-|14
TGTGCCAGTAGTATAGCGGAGGCTAACACTGAAGCTTTCTTT
CASSIAEANTEAFF